Listed here are 17 T cell receptor beta chains from one sample, sequenced in a study of blood T cell repertoires in COVID-19. Profiled with immunoSEQ multiplex PCR; TCRdb holds only in-frame clones, not every one. The repertoire holds 100,000 or so clones, with over 80% as singletons. The sample consisted of peripheral blood. The receptors shown here come from a man aged 45-65 years with active COVID-19.

The chain joins TRBV5-3 to TRBJ1-6, with D uncertain. TRBV5-3 is an ORF, with its function uncertain. Trimming removed 3 bases at V and 7 bases at J, with 23 bases between. The CDR3 totals 18 residues. CDR3 in DNA: TGTGCCAGAAGCTGGGGAGGTCGGCGCAGCCTACCGAATTCACCCCTCCACTTT. Its translation: CARSWGGRRSLPNSPLHF.

This chain links TRBV2 with TRBJ1-5; unclear D gene. The V end lost 7 bases, the J end lost 5 bases, and 18 bases lay between the germline ends. This CDR3 spans 15 amino acids. Per the germline V gene, CDR1 is SNHLY and CDR2 is FYNNEI. CDR3 residues: CASTNTPGSDQPQHF. The CDR3 bases are TGTGCCAGCACTAACACCCCGGGGTCTGATCAGCCCCAGCATTTT. Filled out from reference TRBV2 and TRBJ1-5, the complete variable domain reads EPEVTQTPSHQVTQMGQEVILRCVPISNHLYFYWYRQILGQKVEFLVSFYNNEISEKSEIFDDQFSVERPDGSNFTLKIRSTKLEDSAMYFCASTNTPGSDQPQHFGDGTRLSIL.

The chain combines TRBV28 with TRBJ1-5, with D perhaps TRBD1 (5 bases). CDR1 and CDR2 (germline): MDHEN, SYDVKM. Trimming stripped 1 base from V and 2 bases from J, with 6 bases between. The CDR3 has 14 amino acids. As DNA, the CDR3 is TGTGCCAGCAGTTTATTAGGGGGCAATCAGCCCCAGCATTTT. Its protein product is CASSLLGGNQPQHF.

The rearrangement joins TRBV9 to TRBJ2-6, with D maybe TRBD1 (6 bases). Trimming took off 0 bases at V and 0 bases at J, with 10 bases between the two ends. The CDR3 spans 17 residues. The germline V gene has CDR1 SGDLS and CDR2 YYNGEE. This CDR3 reads CASSVAPGVSGANVLTF. The CDR3 DNA reads as TGTGCCAGCAGCGTAGCCCCAGGGGTCTCTGGGGCCAACGTCCTGACTTTC.

The chain couples TRBV9 to TRBJ2-3, with D possibly being TRBD2 (5 bases). V gave up 1 base and J gave up 1 base, with 13 bases separating them. Germline CDR1 is SGDLS and CDR2 is YYNGEE. The CDR3 length is 16 residues. In DNA form, the CDR3 reads TGTGCCAGCAGCGTAATCTGGTCCGGGGGCACAGATACGCAGTATTTT. Protein: CASSVIWSGGTDTQYF. Together with reference TRBV9 and TRBJ2-3, the CDR3 gives the full variable domain: DSGVTQTPKHLITATGQRVTLRCSPRSGDLSVYWYQQSLDQGLQFLIQYYNGEERAKGNILERFSAQQFPDLHSELNLSSLELGDSALYFCASSVIWSGGTDTQYFGPGTRLTVL.

This sequence joins TRBV2 and TRBJ2-5; no firm D call. V lost 1 base and J 5 bases, leaving 8 bases between the germline ends. The CDR3 is 13 amino acids. Germline loops: CDR1 SNHLY, CDR2 FYNNEI. The CDR3 sequence is CASSEGRFETQYF. CDR3 in DNA: TGTGCCAGCAGTGAAGGCAGGTTTGAGACCCAGTACTTC.

This clone has only a few counts. The chain has TRBV27 and TRBJ1-5; possible D gene TRBD1, 6 bases. Germline CDR1 reads MNHEY; CDR2 reads SMNVEV (reference sequence). This CDR3 comprises 15 residues. The V gene lost 5 bases and the J gene lost 0 bases, with 11 bases spanning the gap. CDR3 DNA sequence: TGTGCCAGCAGTCCACAGGGTTTTAGCAATCAGCCCCAGCATTTT. Protein product: CASSPQGFSNQPQHF.

A remark on this clone: This same CDR3 is encoded by further DNA sequences in the sample. This chain links TRBV19 with TRBJ2-5; TRBD2 aligns across 8 bases. The CDR3 covers 14 residues. Germline CDR1 reads LNHDA; CDR2 reads SQIVND (reference sequence). V trimming: 3 bases; J trimming: 4 bases; junction bases outside the gene matches: 4. CDR3 DNA: TGTGCCAGTAGTATTCCGGGACTAGGAGAGACCCAGTACTTC. Amino acid sequence: CASSIPGLGETQYF.

The V call is TRBV9, the J call TRBJ2-1, with 12 bases that match TRBD2. V was clipped by 3 bases and J by 0 bases; unmatched bases: 1. The germline V gene has CDR1 SGDLS and CDR2 YYNGEE. The length of the CDR3 is 16 residues. CDR3 amino acids: CASSGTSGISYNEQFF. Here the CDR3 DNA reads TGTGCCAGCAGCGGGACTAGCGGGATCTCCTACAATGAGCAGTTCTTC.

The V call is TRBV9, the J call TRBJ2-3; 8 positions match TRBD1. Losses at the gene ends were 0 bases for V and 1 base for J; bases not matched to a gene: 7. Germline V gene sequence: CDR1 SGDLS, CDR2 YYNGEE. The CDR3 has 17 residues. The CDR3 reads CASSVAPPGQGTDTQYF. CDR3 nucleotide sequence: TGTGCCAGCAGCGTAGCCCCTCCGGGACAGGGCACAGATACGCAGTATTTT.

The chain uses TRBV7-9 and TRBJ2-5; 13 bases are shared with TRBD2. The CDR3 runs to 16 residues. V shed 5 bases, J shed 4 bases, and the junction held 7 bases outside the gene matches. Per germline, CDR1 SEHNR and CDR2 FQNEAQ (reference sequence). CDR3 in DNA: TGTGCCAGCAGCCTCCGACTAGCGGGAGGTGCAGAGACCCAGTACTTC. This gives the protein CASSLRLAGGAETQYF.

The J gene is TRBJ2-4, the V gene TRBV10-3; TRBD2 matches 15 bases. Losses at the gene ends were 10 bases for V and 5 bases for J; bases not matched to a gene: 6. CDR1 and CDR2 from the germline V gene are ENHRY and SYGVKD. CDR3 length: 15 residues. Here the CDR3 reads CATGLAGGPENIQYF. CDR3 DNA: TGTGCCACTGGACTAGCGGGAGGGCCCGAAAACATTCAGTACTTC.

V gene TRBV28 combines with J gene TRBJ1-4; D gene uncertain. Germline V lookup: CDR1 MDHEN, CDR2 SYDVKM. Trimming stripped 7 bases from V and 4 bases from J, with 19 bases between. This CDR3 spans 16 amino acids. The CDR3 region has the DNA TGTGCCAGCATTGGGGTGGGAGACGGAAGTAATGAAAAACTGTTTTTT. This encodes CASIGVGDGSNEKLFF.

The rearrangement uses TRBV11-2 and TRBJ1-2; D is uncertain. CDR1 and CDR2 (germline): SGHAT, FQNNGV. The CDR3 covers 13 residues. V dropped 4 bases and J dropped 2 bases, with 8 bases sitting between them. CDR3 nucleotides: TGTGCCAGCAGCTCTCTCGGGAACTATGGCTACACCTTC. It is translated as CASSSLGNYGYTF.

The rearrangement links TRBV6-5 to TRBJ1-2; D is undetermined. The CDR3 spans 16 residues. Trimming took 0 bases from V and 7 from J, leaving 18 bases between them. Germline V gives CDR1 MNHEY, CDR2 SVGAGI. CDR3: CASSYSDRSGSGGYTF. The CDR3 DNA reads as TGTGCCAGCAGTTACTCGGATAGGTCGGGTTCGGGTGGCTACACCTTC.

The chain couples TRBV5-1 to TRBJ1-5; 7 bases line up with TRBD1. The V gene's germline CDR1 is SGHRS and CDR2 YFSETQ. The CDR3 sequence is 15 residues long. V lost 2 bases and J lost 2; bases outside the gene matches: 4. The CDR3, as DNA: TGCGCCAGCAGCTTACAGGGGAACGGCAATCAGCCCCAGCATTTT. Protein sequence: CASSLQGNGNQPQHF.

This clone has only one observation. The chain is built from TRBV6-4 and TRBJ2-5; D uncertain. CDR3 size: 11 residues. Germline V CDR1 and CDR2: MRHNA, SNTAGT. V lost 5 bases to trimming and J lost 7 bases, with 8 bases between them. The CDR3 nucleotides are TGTGCCAGCAGTCCCAAATGGACCCAGTACTTC. It translates to CASSPKWTQYF.